Listed here are 8 T cell receptor beta chains from one sample, sequenced in a study of cytomegalovirus exposure and HLA in healthy donors (dated 2017 in TCRdb). Library generation was performed with the immunoSEQ multiplex PCR assay. A mixture of 60 forward primers for TCR Vbeta segments and 13 reverse primers for TCR Jbeta segments was used in the multiplex PCR. TCRdb mirrors the immuneACCESS table, restricted to in-frame sequences. Some clones are absent from its copies; in checked studies, under half trace to an unresolved V gene, and the reason for the others is unknown. Here the sample has 150,000 to 200,000 clones; about 13% occur a single time. The ten largest account for less than 8.5% of the sample. Sequences were obtained from PBMCs. These receptors were taken from a man aged 45-65 years in good health and CMV-seropositive.

The rearrangement uses TRBV11-2 and TRBJ2-5; a possible D gene is TRBD2 (6 bases). The CDR3 runs to 14 residues. V was shortened by 0 bases and J by 5 bases, with 10 bases between the two germline ends. CDR1 is SGHAT and CDR2 is FQNNGV in the germline V gene. As DNA, the CDR3 is TGTGCCAGCAGCTTAGAAGGCCGGGGGGAGACCCAGTACTTC. This codes for CASSLEGRGETQYF.

This clone was seen a handful of times. CDR3 residues: CAWSVGQSYNEQFF. The CDR3 nucleotides read TGTGCCTGGAGTGTTGGGCAGAGTTACAATGAGCAGTTCTTC. The chain combines TRBV30 with TRBJ2-1; D unresolved. The CDR3 totals 14 residues. Germline loops: CDR1 GTSNPN, CDR2 SVGIG (reference sequence). V was trimmed by 0 bases and J by 4 bases, leaving 10 bases between them.

The chain uses TRBV5-8 and TRBJ1-2, with 10 positions matching TRBD1. There are 17 residues in the CDR3. Germline V gene lookup returns CDR1 SGHTS and CDR2 YDEGEE. V lost 0 bases, J lost 3 bases, and 8 bases stayed unmatched. CDR3 coding DNA: TGTGCCAGCAGCTTGGGGGACAGGGGTCGAATAGACTATGGCTACACCTTC. Translating gives CASSLGDRGRIDYGYTF.

V usage is TRBV19 and J usage is TRBJ2-3; perhaps TRBD2 as D (6 bases). The CDR3 loop spans 15 amino acids. Germline V gene lookup returns CDR1 LNHDA and CDR2 SQIVND (reference sequence). Trimming cost V 6 bases and J 1 base, with 14 bases left between them. The CDR3 DNA follows: TGTGCCAGTAGCCCGGGACTCTCGGGCACAGATACGCAGTATTTT. Residues: CASSPGLSGTDTQYF.

J is TRBJ2-1 and V is TRBV5-6, with D uncertain. Per the germline V gene, CDR1 is SGHDT and CDR2 is YYEEEE. This CDR3 spans 12 amino acids. Trimming pared 4 bases from V and 4 bases from J, leaving 6 bases between. DNA for the CDR3: TGTGCCAGCAGCCTAAATTACAATGAGCAGTTCTTC. Translation: CASSLNYNEQFF.

The V and J genes are TRBV4-2 and TRBJ2-4; the D is unclear. The CDR3 sequence is 12 residues long. The V end was cut by 3 bases, the J end by 6 bases, with 6 bases between. Germline V gene lookup returns CDR1 LGHNA and CDR2 YNFKEQ. This CDR3 is CASSQGPNIQYF. CDR3 DNA sequence: TGTGCCAGCAGCCAGGGCCCAAACATTCAGTACTTC.

There are a few counts of this clone. V is TRBV28 and J is TRBJ1-2; tentatively, D is TRBD1 (5 bases). Germline values: CDR1 MDHEN, CDR2 SYDVKM. The CDR3 sequence is 12 residues long. V was shortened by 10 bases and J by 2 bases, with 11 bases between the two germline ends. DNA of the CDR3: TGTGCCATCCTTCGACAGAACTATGGCTACACCTTC. It is translated as CAILRQNYGYTF.

This rearrangement joins TRBV7-6 to TRBJ2-1, with a weak D call TRBD1 (6 bases). This CDR3 is built from 13 residues. V lost 4 bases and J lost 8, with 12 bases in between. Germline values: CDR1 SGHVS, CDR2 FNYEAQ. CDR3 sequence (DNA): TGTGCCAGCAGCTCGAAAGCAGGGGATGAGCAGTTCTTC. Amino acids: CASSSKAGDEQFF.